A single sample is the source of the 2 T cell receptor beta chains below, sequenced in a study of a mutant IDH1 vaccine in newly diagnosed glioma. The protocol was immunoSEQ multiplex PCR, while the TCRdb copy is restricted to in-frame clones and leaves out a portion. Here the sample spans approximately 41,000 clones, around 90% being singletons. Time point described: week 23, last vaccination. Mutant IDH1 20-mer peptide, at 300 ug, made up each vaccine dose, with topical imiquimod. These TCRs' antigens remain unknown. The sequencing here drew on PBMCs, taken from a glioma patient whose treatment included an IDH1 peptide vaccine. These receptors originate from a man between 50 and 59 years old with glioma.

This clone has only one observation. CDR3 bases: TGCGCCAGCAGTGCTAGCGGGAGCACAGATACGCAGTATTTT. Its translation is CASSASGSTDTQYF. This rearrangement joins TRBV10-1 to TRBJ2-3; 8 nucleotides agree with TRBD2. This CDR3 is 14 amino acids long. The germline gives CDR1 WNHNN, CDR2 SYGVQD (reference sequence). The V segment lost 4 bases and the J segment 0 bases; nucleotides outside the gene matches: 0.

With respect to this clone: This sample includes further DNA sequences coding for the same CDR3. The chain couples TRBV7-6 to TRBJ1-1; D gene uncertain. With 1 base removed from V and 0 bases from J, the gap between germline ends came to 6 bases. There are 14 residues in the CDR3. The germline V gene has CDR1 SGHVS and CDR2 FNYEAQ. In nucleotides, the CDR3 is TGTGCCAGCAGCTTAGTGGGGATGAACACTGAAGCTTTCTTT. It codes for CASSLVGMNTEAFF.